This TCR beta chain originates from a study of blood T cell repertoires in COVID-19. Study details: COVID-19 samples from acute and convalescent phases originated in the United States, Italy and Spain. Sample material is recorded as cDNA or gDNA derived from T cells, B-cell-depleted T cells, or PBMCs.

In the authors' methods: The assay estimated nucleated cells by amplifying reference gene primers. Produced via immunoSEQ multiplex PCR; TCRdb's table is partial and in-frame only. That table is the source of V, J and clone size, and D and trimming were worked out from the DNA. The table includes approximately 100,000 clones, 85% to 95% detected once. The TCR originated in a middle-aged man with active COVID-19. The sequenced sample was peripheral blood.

The CDR3 DNA is TGTGCCAGCAGCCAGGGACAGGGCTTCAACACCGGGGAGCTGTTTTTT. Its protein is CASSQGQGFNTGELFF. The chain couples TRBV7-6 to TRBJ2-2, with 9 bases aligning to TRBD1. CDR1 SGHVS and CDR2 FNYEAQ come from the germline V gene. Unmatched junction bases numbered 6, after V lost 5 bases and J lost 2 bases. CDR3 length equals 16 residues. Using reference TRBV7-6 and TRBJ2-2 for the parts outside the CDR3, the full variable domain is GAGVSQSPRYKVTKRGQDVALRCDPISGHVSLYWYRQALGQGPEFLTYFNYEAQQDKSGLPNDRFSAERPEGSISTLTIQRTEQRDSAMYRCASSQGQGFNTGELFFGEGSRLTVL.